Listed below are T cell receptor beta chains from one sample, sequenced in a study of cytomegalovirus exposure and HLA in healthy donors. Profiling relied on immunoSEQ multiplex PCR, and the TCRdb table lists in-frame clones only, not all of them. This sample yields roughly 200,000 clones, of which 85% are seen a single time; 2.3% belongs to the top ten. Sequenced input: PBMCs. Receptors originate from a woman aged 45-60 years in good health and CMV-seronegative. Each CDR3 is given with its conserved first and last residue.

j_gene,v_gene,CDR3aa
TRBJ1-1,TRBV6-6,CASSYSIGTGATEAFF
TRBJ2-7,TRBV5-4,CASSLAAGGEQYF
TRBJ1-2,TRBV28,CASSLGGGYGYTF
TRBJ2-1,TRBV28,CASSPHIQGRNEQFF
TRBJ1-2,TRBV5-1,CASSGDSANYGYTF
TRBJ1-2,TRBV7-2,CASTTSGTISYGYTF
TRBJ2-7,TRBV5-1,CASSLAQREVPYEQYF
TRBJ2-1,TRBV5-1,CASSLVRGRYEQFF
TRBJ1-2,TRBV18,CASSPRTGNANYGYTF
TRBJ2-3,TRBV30,CAWTSGGRDTQYF
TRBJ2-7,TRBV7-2,CASSLGTGGKYEQYF
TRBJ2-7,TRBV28,CASSLVSDPSYEQYF
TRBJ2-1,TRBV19,CASSIGLAGVNEQFF
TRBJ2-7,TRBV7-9,CSSSPSPGQGAYFDEQYF
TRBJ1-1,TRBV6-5,CASSWDSPGNTEAFF
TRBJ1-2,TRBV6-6,CASSYSTGQGYTF
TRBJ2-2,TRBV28,CASSPEQVNTGELFF